Below are 8 T cell receptor beta chains sequenced from a single sample in a study of response to subunit inactivated influenza vaccine. Using its own MiXCR run on the RT-PCR reads, TCRdb lists one record per CDR3 protein. In the table there are under 950,000 distinct CDR3 sequences, 21% of which are singletons. This sample comprised PBMCs from blood, obtained roughly 5 days after vaccination. Receptors originate from a man aged 45-65 years who received an inactivated influenza vaccine.

V gene TRBV7-9 combines with J gene TRBJ1-4, with D unresolved. Germline loops: CDR1 SEHNR, CDR2 FQNEAQ (reference sequence). This CDR3 spans 13 amino acids. V was trimmed by 7 bases and J by 8 bases, leaving 14 bases between them. CDR3 bases: TGTGCCAGCACCCCCGGCGGATTGGAAAAACTGTTTTTT. Protein product: CASTPGGLEKLFF.

The V call is TRBV20-1, the J call TRBJ2-5; 7 bases map to TRBD1. The germline gives CDR1 DFQATT, CDR2 SNEGSKA (reference sequence). The CDR3 has 14 amino acids. V lost 6 bases, J lost 5 bases, and 12 bases stayed unmatched. The chain's CDR3 is CSARDRGEVETQYF. As DNA, the CDR3 is TGCAGTGCACGGGACAGAGGAGAGGTTGAGACCCAGTACTTC.

This chain links TRBV20-1 with TRBJ2-3; D call uncertain. In germline, CDR1 is DFQATT, CDR2 SNEGSKA (reference sequence). V gave up 6 bases and J gave up 7 bases, with 14 bases separating them. This CDR3 contains 12 residues. The CDR3 DNA reads TGCAGTGCAAAGAGTCCGCGGCATACGCAGTATTTT. Protein: CSAKSPRHTQYF.

The chain joins TRBV29-1 to TRBJ2-5; the match to TRBD2 covers 7 bases. Germline V gives CDR1 SQVTM, CDR2 ANQGSEA. CDR3 length: 14 residues. Germline trimming cut 7 bases from V and 8 bases from J; bases unmatched to any gene: 16. The CDR3, as DNA: TGCAGCGGGGAGCCTAGCGGCAAAGGGGATACCCAGTACTTC. This sequence encodes CSGEPSGKGDTQYF.

This chain uses TRBV7-9 with TRBJ2-2, with TRBD1 identical over 9 bases. CDR3 size: 15 residues. Germline lookup yields CDR1 SEHNR and CDR2 FQNEAQ (reference sequence). The junction had 8 bases not matched to a gene; V was cut back by 6 bases and J by 6 bases. In nucleotides, the CDR3 is TGTGCCAGCAGACCCGGGACAGGGCAGGCCGGGGAGCTGTTTTTT. As protein: CASRPGTGQAGELFF.

This clonotype appeared once. V gene TRBV5-6 combines with J gene TRBJ2-2, with 11 bases lining up with TRBD1. The CDR3 has 16 amino acids. Germline CDR1 is SGHDT and CDR2 is YYEEEE. The junction had 6 bases not matched to a gene; V was cut back by 3 bases and J by 5 bases. The CDR3 DNA sequence: TGTGCCAGCAGCTCCCGGGACAGGGGGTTTACCGGGGAGCTGTTTTTT. Translation: CASSSRDRGFTGELFF.

This clonotype was detected only a few times. V and J are TRBV6-6 and TRBJ2-7; D unclear. This CDR3 has 12 residues. Trimming stripped 0 bases from V and 4 bases from J, with 4 bases between. Germline V gene lookup returns CDR1 MNHNY and CDR2 SVGAGI (reference sequence). CDR3 sequence: CASSYSKYEQYF. The CDR3 coding sequence is TGTGCCAGCAGTTACTCGAAATACGAGCAGTACTTC.

There are many counts of this clonotype. The chain uses TRBV11-2 and TRBJ2-7; TRBD2 is a possible D gene (7 bases). This CDR3 has 15 residues. Trimming stripped 0 bases from V and 7 bases from J, with 16 bases between. The germline gives CDR1 SGHAT, CDR2 FQNNGV. As DNA, the CDR3 is TGTGCCAGCAGCTTAGATCCGCGGGGGCTGTGGGAGCAGTACTTC. It specifies CASSLDPRGLWEQYF.